The 21 T cell receptor beta chains listed next were all sequenced from one sample in a study of T-cell memory formation after mild COVID-19. TCRdb processed the 5' RACE reads anew with MiXCR; each CDR3 protein has one entry. This repertoire shows 450,000 to 700,000 distinct CDR3 sequences, under 20% found once; its top ten account for around 12%. Sequencing used PBMCs or a T cell subset sorted from them (not recorded which). The source of these receptors is an adult woman who had mild COVID-19 (a few samples of this study predate the infection). Cell type and time point are not known.

This CDR3 is CASSFFTRQGGQETQYF. The CDR3 DNA reads as TGTGCCAGCAGCTTCTTTACCCGACAGGGTGGGCAAGAGACCCAGTACTTC. The V and J genes are TRBV5-5 and TRBJ2-5, with 7 bases that match TRBD1. Looked up from germline, CDR1 is SGHKS and CDR2 is YYEKEE (reference sequence). CDR3 length: 17 residues. The ends lost 2 bases at V and 2 bases at J; junction bases unmatched: 12. Full variable domain (missing parts from reference TRBV5-5 and TRBJ2-5): DAGVTQSPTHLIKTRGQQVTLRCSPISGHKSVSWYQQVLGQGPQFIFQYYEKEERGRGNFPDRFSARQFPNYSSELNVNALLLGDSALYLCASSFFTRQGGQETQYFGPGTRLLVL.

V usage is TRBV9 and J usage is TRBJ2-1, with 8 bases lining up with TRBD2. The germline CDR1 and CDR2 sequences are SGDLS and YYNGEE. The CDR3 contains 16 residues. V gave up 4 bases and J gave up 7 bases; unmatched junction bases: 13. The CDR3 DNA reads TGTGCCAGCAGCCCCCGGGGTAGCGGGAAGGCAAATGAGCAGTTCTTC. Translated, it gives CASSPRGSGKANEQFF.

This clonotype occurred a few times. This chain uses TRBV7-2 with TRBJ2-3, with 7 bases that match TRBD2. V lost 5 bases, J lost 1 base, and 6 bases stayed unmatched. Germline V gene sequence: CDR1 SGHTA, CDR2 FQGNSA. The CDR3 has 15 amino acids. The chain's CDR3 is CASSRGDRGTDTQYF. The CDR3 DNA follows: TGTGCCAGCAGCCGGGGGGACCGTGGCACAGATACGCAGTATTTT.

This chain uses TRBV12-3 or TRBV12-4 with TRBJ1-6, with D tentatively TRBD1 (6 bases). Trimming pared 6 bases from V and 5 bases from J, leaving 17 bases between. The CDR3 sequence is 16 residues long. CDR3: CASSVQGNLNNSPLHF. As DNA, the CDR3 is TGTGCCAGCAGCGTCCAGGGGAACCTTAATAATTCACCCCTCCACTTT.

This clonotype was counted only a few times. This rearrangement joins TRBV5-1 to TRBJ1-2; 10 positions agree with TRBD1. The germline CDR1 and CDR2 sequences are SGHRS and YFSETQ. V dropped 4 bases and J dropped 5; count of bases not matched to a gene: 5. The CDR3 runs 14 residues. The CDR3 region has the DNA TGCGCCAGCAGCCGTGGGACAGGGGTTTATGGCTACACCTTC. As protein: CASSRGTGVYGYTF. Based on the CDR3 plus reference TRBV5-1 and TRBJ1-2, the full variable domain is KAGVTQTPRYLIKTRGQQVTLSCSPISGHRSVSWYQQTPGQGLQFLFEYFSETQRNKGNFPGRFSGRQFSNSRSEMNVSTLELGDSALYLCASSRGTGVYGYTFGSGTRLTVV.

The chain is built from TRBV9 and TRBJ1-1, with D perhaps matching TRBD1 (5 bases). Germline CDR1 is SGDLS and CDR2 is YYNGEE. The germline V and J ends were trimmed by 2 bases and 0 bases, with 11 bases remaining between them. This CDR3 spans 15 amino acids. Here the CDR3 DNA reads TGTGCCAGCAGCGTCCCTCAGGGCATGAACACTGAAGCTTTCTTT. Its protein product is CASSVPQGMNTEAFF.

The CDR3: CASSSTIGGLKNTEAFF. CDR3 sequence (DNA): TGTGCCAGCAGTTCCACTATTGGAGGTTTAAAGAACACTGAAGCTTTCTTT. The chain recombines TRBV6-5 with TRBJ1-1; D gene ambiguous. V was trimmed by 4 bases and J by 1 base, leaving 19 bases between them. CDR1 is MNHEY, CDR2 SVGAGI, per germline. The CDR3 runs 17 residues.

The sample holds a few counts of this clonotype. The chain has TRBV15 and TRBJ2-7; TRBD1 matches 7 bases. This CDR3 region has 15 residues. J was trimmed by 2 bases and V by 0 bases; bases with no gene match: 4. Looked up from germline, CDR1 is LNHNV and CDR2 is YYDKDF (reference sequence). CDR3 DNA: TGTGCCACCAGCAGAGAGCCGGGACAGACCTACGAGCAGTACTTC. It yields the protein CATSREPGQTYEQYF.

This clonotype was detected only a few times. The chain is built from TRBV27 and TRBJ2-1; TRBD2 aligns across 10 bases. Trimming took 5 bases from V and 2 from J; bases not matched to a gene: 12. The germline CDR1 and CDR2 sequences are MNHEY and SMNVEV (reference sequence). The CDR3 runs 18 residues. The CDR3 DNA reads TGTGCCAGCAGTCCCGCCGAAGCCACTAGCGGGGCCTACAATGAGCAGTTCTTC. Translated: CASSPAEATSGAYNEQFF.

This clonotype was seen a few times. The chain recombines TRBV5-1 with TRBJ2-1; the match to TRBD2 covers 8 bases. The CDR3 is made up of 15 amino acids. Germline loops: CDR1 SGHRS, CDR2 YFSETQ. Germline trimming cut 7 bases from V and 8 bases from J; bases unmatched to any gene: 14. The CDR3 region is CASGTEAGGLDEQFF. The CDR3 DNA reads TGCGCCAGCGGGACCGAGGCGGGGGGCCTCGATGAGCAGTTCTTC. Variable domain in full (rest from reference TRBV5-1 and TRBJ2-1): KAGVTQTPRYLIKTRGQQVTLSCSPISGHRSVSWYQQTPGQGLQFLFEYFSETQRNKGNFPGRFSGRQFSNSRSEMNVSTLELGDSALYLCASGTEAGGLDEQFFGPGTRLTVL.

This clonotype was counted ten times or more. The chain links TRBV19 to TRBJ1-1; TRBD1 is a possible D gene (5 bases). Per the germline V gene, CDR1 is LNHDA and CDR2 is SQIVND (reference sequence). V dropped 7 bases and J dropped 5 bases, with 14 bases sitting between them. The CDR3 totals 13 residues. The CDR3 DNA sequence: TGTGCCAGTACGGAATCCTGGGGGACTGAAGCTTTCTTT. Translated: CASTESWGTEAFF.

The table lists this clonotype with many counts. The chain is built from TRBV7-6 and TRBJ2-3; TRBD2 matches at 8 bases. Germline V gives CDR1 SGHVS, CDR2 FNYEAQ. V lost 6 bases and J lost 2; bases outside the gene matches: 10. This CDR3 spans 16 amino acids. CDR3 sequence reads: CASRASGGMITDTQYF. The CDR3, as DNA: TGTGCCAGCAGGGCCAGCGGGGGTATGATCACAGATACGCAGTATTTT.

V is TRBV3-1 and J is TRBJ1-6; D not certain. Trimming stripped 3 bases from V and 10 bases from J, with 22 bases between. The CDR3 has 17 amino acids. Germline V gene lookup returns CDR1 LGHDT and CDR2 YNNKEL (reference sequence). This CDR3 reads CASSHRRTAVSGSPLHF. Written as DNA, the CDR3 is TGTGCCAGCAGCCACAGACGGACTGCCGTTTCAGGATCACCCCTCCACTTT.

This clonotype was seen only a few times. V gene TRBV5-1 combines with J gene TRBJ2-5; 7 bases match TRBD2. Germline V CDR1 and CDR2: SGHRS, YFSETQ. After removal of 2 bases from V and 4 bases from J, the junction contained 8 bases not matched to a gene. The CDR3 totals 15 residues. CDR3 in DNA: TGCGCCAGCAGCTTCACCGGGGGGTCGGGAGAGACCCAGTACTTC. The encoded protein is CASSFTGGSGETQYF. The whole variable domain, remainder taken from reference TRBV5-1 and TRBJ2-5, is KAGVTQTPRYLIKTRGQQVTLSCSPISGHRSVSWYQQTPGQGLQFLFEYFSETQRNKGNFPGRFSGRQFSNSRSEMNVSTLELGDSALYLCASSFTGGSGETQYFGPGTRLLVL.

V gene TRBV20-1 combines with J gene TRBJ1-6; no firm D call. Per germline, CDR1 DFQATT and CDR2 SNEGSKA (reference sequence). The CDR3 totals 16 residues. V was cut by 1 base and J by 0 bases, with 10 bases left in between. CDR3: CSARGAASSYNSPLHF. CDR3 coding DNA: TGCAGTGCTAGAGGGGCAGCGAGCTCCTATAATTCACCCCTCCACTTT.

This chain joins TRBV23-1 and TRBJ1-5, with TRBD1 matching 8 bases. TRBV23-1 is given ORF status, its function remaining uncertain. The CDR3 runs 19 residues. Losses at the gene ends were 0 bases for V and 7 bases for J; bases not matched to a gene: 17. CDR3 bases: TGCGCCAGCAGTCAATCAAGAAGGTTTGAGACAGGGGTTCAACAGCCCCAGCATTTT. The encoded protein is CASSQSRRFETGVQQPQHF.

This clonotype occurred a few times. The chain couples TRBV6-6 to TRBJ1-5; weak D call: TRBD1 (6 bases). This CDR3 has 17 amino acids. The V end was cut by 2 bases, the J end by 2 bases, with 16 bases between. Germline CDR1 is MNHNY and CDR2 is SVGAGI (reference sequence). The CDR3 DNA reads TGTGCCAGCAGTTACGTCGGGGGGCGCGGTGGCAATCAGCCCCAGCATTTT. Residues: CASSYVGGRGGNQPQHF.

This clonotype was seen more than once but under ten times. The chain is built from TRBV7-6 and TRBJ1-1; 7 nucleotides match TRBD1. The V gene end was trimmed by 4 bases and the J gene end by 3 bases; junction bases not matched to a gene: 11. The germline V gene encodes CDR1 SGHVS and CDR2 FNYEAQ. The CDR3 has 16 amino acids. This CDR3 is CASSSYPRTGYTEAFF. CDR3 nucleotide sequence: TGTGCCAGCAGCTCCTACCCCCGGACAGGCTACACTGAAGCTTTCTTT.

This clonotype was counted a few times. This chain connects TRBV7-6 to TRBJ2-7; 9 positions agree with TRBD1. Germline CDR1 is SGHVS and CDR2 is FNYEAQ. The CDR3 length is 15 residues. The trim removed 5 bases at V and 6 bases at J, leaving 11 bases unmatched. CDR3 sequence reads: CASSVQTGGIVEQYF. DNA of the CDR3: TGTGCCAGCAGCGTCCAGACAGGGGGAATTGTCGAGCAGTACTTC.

The rearrangement joins TRBV6-6 to TRBJ1-1, with 8 positions matching TRBD1. Losses at the gene ends were 2 bases for V and 7 bases for J; bases not matched to a gene: 12. Germline V lookup: CDR1 MNHNY, CDR2 SVGAGI (reference sequence). The CDR3 extends over 16 amino acids. CDR3 in amino acids: CASSYIGGRGQGEAFF. The CDR3 DNA is TGTGCCAGCAGTTACATAGGGGGCAGGGGGCAGGGTGAAGCTTTCTTT.

The chain uses TRBV10-3 and TRBJ2-7; D may be TRBD1 or TRBD2 (6 bases each). The V end was cut by 3 bases, the J end by 4 bases, with 13 bases between. The CDR3 is 14 amino acids. CDR1 is ENHRY, CDR2 SYGVKD, per germline. The DNA of the CDR3 is TGTGCCATCAGTGACGGGGGCAGGGTTTACGAGCAGTACTTC. Amino acids: CAISDGGRVYEQYF.